This T cell receptor beta chain was retrieved from a study of cytomegalovirus exposure and HLA in healthy donors. Study observations and caveats: Some V segments (TRBV6-2 and TRBV6-3 among them) were excluded as indistinguishable.

This clone was picked up one time. Its antigen is unknown. With 60 Vbeta and 13 Jbeta primers, the PCR was carried out. Sequencing was performed with immunoSEQ multiplex PCR; in TCRdb, only in-frame clones are kept and a portion is missing. Among about 200,000 clones, around 76% were seen once, and the ten largest hold 1.5% to 2%. CDR1 and CDR2 from the germline V gene are MNHEY and SVGAGI. CDR3 length: 15 residues. Trimming at V came to 0 bases and at J to 2 bases, leaving 1 base not matched to a gene. Sample: PBMCs. The V gene is TRBV6-5, the J gene TRBJ2-7; 10 nucleotides line up with TRBD1. This receptor was identified in a man between 25 and 39 years old in good health and CMV-seronegative. The CDR3 loop is CASSYSDRGPYEQYF. CDR3 nucleotide sequence: TGTGCCAGCAGTTACTCCGACAGGGGGCCCTACGAGCAGTACTTC.